Detailed here is one T cell receptor beta chain. Its antigen is not known. The CDR3 contains 15 residues. Trimming took off 1 base at V and 1 base at J, with 12 bases between the two ends. Germline values: CDR1 GTSNPN, CDR2 SVGIG (reference sequence). The data are from a study of cytomegalovirus exposure and HLA in healthy donors. At the level of the study: The 95 to 150 validation repertoires, a later analysis reported, used the same platform as the approximately 670 first-cohort repertoires. Study-wide results and limits: Clusters of TCRs from the first cohort tended to co-occur in the 100 to 150 validation repertoires (as a later analysis found). The listing of about 150 TCR beta chains classed them as cytomegalovirus-associated.

These donors were members of the roughly 120-subject validation cohort, a group separate from the roughly 670-subject first cohort. The method was immunoSEQ multiplex PCR; TCRdb's version includes in-frame clones alone and lacks a portion of them. The table lists more than 110,000 clones, about 94% of them singletons, with approximately 1.8% in the top ten. This chain links TRBV30 with TRBJ2-3; possible D gene TRBD2, 6 bases. The sequence was collected from a man aged 18-30 years in good health and CMV-seropositive. The sequenced sample was PBMCs. CDR3 sequence (DNA): TGTGCCTGGAGTGGTTGGGAGGTAGGCACAGATACGCAGTATTTT. This sequence encodes CAWSGWEVGTDTQYF.